The 5 T cell receptor beta chains below were found in one sample sequenced in a study of blood T cell repertoires in COVID-19. TCRdb keeps only in-frame clones here, not all; method: immunoSEQ multiplex PCR. Of 350,000 to 400,000 clones listed, around 90% are singletons. Source material: peripheral blood. These receptors were collected from a man younger than 30 with active or convalescent COVID-19.

This chain joins TRBV27 and TRBJ2-2, with no clear D. CDR1 and CDR2 from the germline V gene are MNHEY and SMNVEV (reference sequence). V was trimmed by 6 bases and J by 3 bases, leaving 20 bases between them. The CDR3 spans 17 residues. CDR3 in DNA: TGTGCCAGCAGACCCCCCCGGTGGGCCAGAGACACCGGGGAGCTGTTTTTT. Protein product: CASRPPRWARDTGELFF.

The chain carries TRBV10-3 and TRBJ1-2; TRBD1 aligns across 10 bases. This CDR3 is built from 15 residues. Germline assignment: CDR1 ENHRY and CDR2 SYGVKD. Trimming took 3 bases from V and 8 from J; bases not matched to a gene: 9. In DNA form, the CDR3 reads TGTGCCATCAGTGAAGGACAGGGGGACGTGGAGGGCTACACCTTC. This translates into CAISEGQGDVEGYTF.

This sequence joins TRBV10-3 and TRBJ2-7, with 8 bases matching TRBD2. The CDR3 totals 15 residues. The germline V gene has CDR1 ENHRY and CDR2 SYGVKD. The V segment lost 2 bases and the J segment 0 bases; nucleotides outside the gene matches: 3. Written as DNA, the CDR3 is TGTGCCATCAGTGAGCCCGGGGGGGACTCCTACGAGCAGTACTTC. As protein: CAISEPGGDSYEQYF.

V usage is TRBV16 and J usage is TRBJ1-4, with D tentatively TRBD1 (6 bases). The V and J ends lost 7 bases and 2 bases respectively, with 11 bases between them. Germline V gene data show CDR1 as KGHSY and CDR2 as FQNENV. The CDR3 loop spans 14 amino acids. CDR3 residues: CASTRGWTNEKLFF. The DNA of the CDR3 is TGTGCCAGCACTAGGGGGTGGACTAATGAAAAACTGTTTTTT.

The chain joins TRBV2 to TRBJ2-1, with 7 positions matching TRBD2. The CDR3 is 15 residues long. V was clipped by 2 bases and J by 8 bases; unmatched bases: 9. From germline, CDR1 is SNHLY and CDR2 FYNNEI. This chain's CDR3 is CASSERERLADEQFF. The CDR3 coding sequence is TGTGCCAGCAGTGAAAGGGAACGACTAGCAGATGAGCAGTTCTTC.